A single sample gave rise to the 15 T cell receptor beta chains below, sequenced in a study of blood T cell repertoires in COVID-19. Measured with immunoSEQ multiplex PCR; TCRdb has only the in-frame clones, and not every one. The sample shows 100,000 to 150,000 clones, roughly four fifths of them seen only once. Material for sequencing was peripheral blood. The receptors come from a man in his 60s with acute or convalescent COVID-19.

There are a few counts of this clone. This rearrangement joins TRBV11-3 to TRBJ1-1, with D perhaps TRBD1 (5 bases). CDR3 length equals 17 residues. Trimming shortened V by 5 bases and J by 4 bases, and 23 bases separated the two germline ends. Germline values: CDR1 SGHNT, CDR2 YENEEA. The chain's CDR3 is CASSVGIGRGFGTEAFF. The CDR3 nucleotides read TGTGCCAGCAGCGTTGGTATAGGTAGGGGTTTCGGCACTGAAGCTTTCTTT. Looking up the rest from reference TRBV11-3 and TRBJ1-1 gives the full variable domain: EAGVVQSPRYKIIEKKQPVAFWCNPISGHNTLYWYLQNLGQGPELLIRYENEEAVDDSQLPKDRFSAERLKGVDSTLKIQPAELGDSAVYLCASSVGIGRGFGTEAFFGQGTRLTVV.

This clone was seen once. The CDR3 spells CASSFEAGDEQYF. As DNA, the CDR3 is TGTGCCAGCAGTTTCGAGGCAGGGGACGAGCAGTACTTC. This chain connects TRBV27 to TRBJ2-7, with D perhaps matching TRBD1 (6 bases). The V end was cut by 3 bases, the J end by 5 bases, with 11 bases between. Germline CDR1 reads MNHEY; CDR2 reads SMNVEV (reference sequence). The CDR3 totals 13 residues.

This clone is medium-sized (0.01 to 0.1%) within its sample. V is TRBV19 and J is TRBJ1-4; 7 bases map to TRBD1. The CDR3 is 15 residues long. Germline loops: CDR1 LNHDA, CDR2 SQIVND (reference sequence). With V trimmed by 5 bases and J by 5 bases, 8 bases remained unmatched. Written as DNA, the CDR3 is TGTGCCAGTAGTCGCCCTCAGGGGGGAAATGAAAAACTGTTTTTT. Its protein is CASSRPQGGNEKLFF.

The CDR3: CASSPNGLAEETQYF. In DNA form, the CDR3 reads TGTGCCAGCAGTCCTAACGGACTAGCGGAAGAGACCCAGTACTTC. The chain employs TRBV6-4 and TRBJ2-5; 10 nucleotides line up with TRBD2. CDR3 size: 15 residues. After removal of 5 bases from V and 3 bases from J, the junction contained 6 bases not matched to a gene. Germline V CDR1 and CDR2: MRHNA, SNTAGT.

This chain links TRBV7-9 with TRBJ1-3; the match to TRBD1 covers 9 bases. With V trimmed by 4 bases and J by 9 bases, 10 bases remained unmatched. CDR3 size: 15 residues. Germline CDR1 and CDR2: SEHNR and FQNEAQ (reference sequence). This CDR3 is CASSSRGQGTATIYF. The CDR3 coding sequence is TGTGCCAGCAGCTCCCGGGGACAGGGCACGGCCACCATATATTTT.

This clone was counted only a few times. This rearrangement joins TRBV27 to TRBJ2-1; 11 nucleotides align to TRBD2. Trimming removed 2 bases from V and 2 bases from J; junction bases left unmatched: 8. In germline, CDR1 is MNHEY, CDR2 SMNVEV (reference sequence). This CDR3 is built from 18 residues. Here the CDR3 reads CASSLGLAGPNTYNEQFF. For the CDR3, the DNA is TGTGCCAGCAGTTTAGGACTAGCGGGCCCTAATACCTACAATGAGCAGTTCTTC.

The rearrangement uses TRBV2 and TRBJ2-5; D is perhaps TRBD1 (6 bases). This CDR3 is built from 13 residues. Between the trimmed V and J ends, which lost 7 bases and 2 bases, there was a span of 11 bases. Germline CDR1 reads SNHLY; CDR2 reads FYNNEI. As DNA, the CDR3 is TGTGCCAGCACCCGGACAGCGCAAGAGACCCAGTACTTC. Its protein is CASTRTAQETQYF.

The chain is built from TRBV5-8 and TRBJ1-1; unclear D gene. Germline-derived CDR1 and CDR2 are SGHTS and YDEGEE. V gave up 2 bases and J gave up 1 base, with 9 bases separating them. The CDR3 has 14 amino acids. CDR3 protein: CASSFQAANTEAFF. CDR3 bases: TGTGCCAGCAGCTTCCAGGCCGCGAACACTGAAGCTTTCTTT.

The chain is built from TRBV29-1 and TRBJ2-7; 14 nucleotides match TRBD2. CDR3 length: 14 residues. J was trimmed by 6 bases and V by 6 bases; bases with no gene match: 7. Germline CDR1 SQVTM, CDR2 ANQGSEA. For the CDR3, the DNA is TGCAGCGTCCCGGGACTAGCGGGAGTTGCCGAGCAGTACTTC. Residues: CSVPGLAGVAEQYF.

The genes are TRBV27 and TRBJ1-1; 7 bases match TRBD1. The germline gives CDR1 MNHEY, CDR2 SMNVEV (reference sequence). Germline trimming cut 6 bases from V and 1 base from J; bases unmatched to any gene: 5. CDR3 length: 14 amino acids. CDR3 DNA sequence: TGTGCCAGCAGCCGACAGGGCCCGAACACTGAAGCTTTCTTT. Translating gives CASSRQGPNTEAFF.

This chain uses TRBV7-3 with TRBJ2-3, with D uncertain. CDR3 length equals 13 residues. V dropped 3 bases and J dropped 2 bases, with 6 bases sitting between them. Germline CDR1 reads SGHTA; CDR2 reads FQGTGA. The CDR3 DNA follows: TGTGCCAGCAGCTTTCCAAACACAGATACGCAGTATTTT. Translation: CASSFPNTDTQYF.

The chain combines TRBV24-1 with TRBJ2-7; the match to TRBD1 covers 8 bases. Trimming cost V 11 bases and J 7 bases; bases outside gene matches: 21. The germline CDR1 and CDR2 sequences are KGHDR and SFDVKD. This CDR3 comprises 16 residues. Written as DNA, the CDR3 is TGTGCCAGGGGACAGGAAGCTGAGCCCTTCCCTAATGAGCAGTACTTC. Its protein is CARGQEAEPFPNEQYF.

The chain employs TRBV24-1 and TRBJ2-7; D is possibly TRBD1 (6 bases). Germline CDR1 and CDR2: KGHDR and SFDVKD. Trimming left V 4 bases short and J 1 base short, with 13 bases between. The CDR3 is made up of 15 amino acids. The CDR3 protein is CATSDSGTKSYEQYF. As DNA, the CDR3 is TGTGCCACCAGTGACTCCGGGACAAAATCCTACGAGCAGTACTTC.

The DNA of the CDR3 is TGTGCCAGCAGTGAGGGGGGACTAGCTACAGAGACCCAGTACTTC. It specifies CASSEGGLATETQYF. The J gene is TRBJ2-5, the V gene TRBV2; 9 positions match TRBD2. V trimming: 3 bases; J trimming: 4 bases; junction bases outside the gene matches: 6. Germline CDR1 is SNHLY and CDR2 is FYNNEI. The CDR3 contains 15 residues.

This clone was observed once. V is TRBV19 and J is TRBJ2-3; TRBD1 agrees at 7 bases. CDR3 size: 14 residues. Germline V gene data show CDR1 as LNHDA and CDR2 as SQIVND (reference sequence). J was trimmed by 2 bases and V by 4 bases; bases with no gene match: 3. CDR3 residues: CASSTQGFTDTQYF. In nucleotides, the CDR3 is TGTGCCAGTAGTACACAGGGGTTCACAGATACGCAGTATTTT.